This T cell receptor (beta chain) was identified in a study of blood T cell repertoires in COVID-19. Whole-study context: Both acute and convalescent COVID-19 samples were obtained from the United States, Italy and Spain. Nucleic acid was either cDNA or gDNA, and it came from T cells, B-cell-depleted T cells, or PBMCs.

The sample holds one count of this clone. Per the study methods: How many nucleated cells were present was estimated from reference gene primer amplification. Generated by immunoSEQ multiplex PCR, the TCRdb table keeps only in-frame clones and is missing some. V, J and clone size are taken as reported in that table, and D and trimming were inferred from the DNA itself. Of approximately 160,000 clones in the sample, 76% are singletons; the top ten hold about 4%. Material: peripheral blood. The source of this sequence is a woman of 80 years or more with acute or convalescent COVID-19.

The CDR3 loop is CASSSLAGGLAGNEQFF. In DNA form, the CDR3 reads TGTGCCAGCAGCTCACTAGCGGGGGGGTTGGCGGGCAATGAGCAGTTCTTC. The chain carries TRBV3-1 (or the pseudogene TRBV3-2) and TRBJ2-1; 13 bases are a match to TRBD2. J was trimmed by 6 bases and V by 5 bases; bases with no gene match: 10. The CDR3 length is 17 residues. The V gene's germline CDR1 is LGHDT and CDR2 YNNKEL (reference sequence).